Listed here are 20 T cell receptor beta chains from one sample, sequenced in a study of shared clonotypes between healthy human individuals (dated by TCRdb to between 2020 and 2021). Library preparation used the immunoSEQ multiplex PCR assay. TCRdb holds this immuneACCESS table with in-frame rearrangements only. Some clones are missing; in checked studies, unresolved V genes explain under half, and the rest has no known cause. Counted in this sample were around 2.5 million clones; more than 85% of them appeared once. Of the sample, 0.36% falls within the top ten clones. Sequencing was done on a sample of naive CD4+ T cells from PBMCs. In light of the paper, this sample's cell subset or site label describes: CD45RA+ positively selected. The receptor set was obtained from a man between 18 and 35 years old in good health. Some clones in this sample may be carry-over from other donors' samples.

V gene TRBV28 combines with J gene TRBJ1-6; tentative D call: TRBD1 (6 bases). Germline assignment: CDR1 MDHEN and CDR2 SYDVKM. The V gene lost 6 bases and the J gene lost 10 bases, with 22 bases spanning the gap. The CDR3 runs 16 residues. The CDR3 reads CASRQLRGGVGSPLHF. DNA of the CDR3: TGTGCCAGCAGGCAACTTAGGGGGGGAGTTGGGTCACCCCTCCACTTT.

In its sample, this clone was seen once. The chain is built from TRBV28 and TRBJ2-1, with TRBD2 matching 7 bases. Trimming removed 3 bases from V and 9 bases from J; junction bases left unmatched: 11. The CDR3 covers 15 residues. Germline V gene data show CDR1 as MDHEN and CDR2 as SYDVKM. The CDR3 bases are TGTGCCAGCAGTTTTGCGGGGGAGGGCGGGAGTGAGCAGTTCTTC. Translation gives CASSFAGEGGSEQFF.

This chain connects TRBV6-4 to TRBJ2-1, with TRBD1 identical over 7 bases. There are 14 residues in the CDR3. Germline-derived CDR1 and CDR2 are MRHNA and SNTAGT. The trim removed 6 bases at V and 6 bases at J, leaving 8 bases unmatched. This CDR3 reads CASRADRTSNEQFF. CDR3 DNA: TGTGCCAGCAGGGCGGACAGGACCTCCAATGAGCAGTTCTTC.

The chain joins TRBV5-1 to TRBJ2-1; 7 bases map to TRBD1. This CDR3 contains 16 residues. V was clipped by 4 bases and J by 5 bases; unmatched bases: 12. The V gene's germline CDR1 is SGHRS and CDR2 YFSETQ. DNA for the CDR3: TGCGCCAGCAGCCTCGCCCGACAGGGTAGGAACAATGAGCAGTTCTTC. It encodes CASSLARQGRNNEQFF. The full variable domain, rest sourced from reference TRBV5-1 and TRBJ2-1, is KAGVTQTPRYLIKTRGQQVTLSCSPISGHRSVSWYQQTPGQGLQFLFEYFSETQRNKGNFPGRFSGRQFSNSRSEMNVSTLELGDSALYLCASSLARQGRNNEQFFGPGTRLTVL.

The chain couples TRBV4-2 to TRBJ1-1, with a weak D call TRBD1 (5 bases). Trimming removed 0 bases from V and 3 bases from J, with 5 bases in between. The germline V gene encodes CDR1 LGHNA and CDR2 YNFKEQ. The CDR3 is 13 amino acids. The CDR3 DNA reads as TGTGCCAGCAGCCAAGAGGGGGACACTGAAGCTTTCTTT. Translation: CASSQEGDTEAFF.

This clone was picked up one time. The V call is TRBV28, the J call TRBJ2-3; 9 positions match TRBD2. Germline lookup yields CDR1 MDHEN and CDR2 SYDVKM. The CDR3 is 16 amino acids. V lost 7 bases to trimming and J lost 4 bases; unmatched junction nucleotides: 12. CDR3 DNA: TGTGCCAGCAATGGGCGGGGCGGGAGGGCGTCAGATACGCAGTATTTT. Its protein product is CASNGRGGRASDTQYF.

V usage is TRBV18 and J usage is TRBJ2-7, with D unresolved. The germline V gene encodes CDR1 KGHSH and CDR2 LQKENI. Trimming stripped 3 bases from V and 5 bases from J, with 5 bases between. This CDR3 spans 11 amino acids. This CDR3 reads CASSPSHEQYF. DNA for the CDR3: TGTGCCAGCTCACCGAGCCACGAGCAGTACTTC. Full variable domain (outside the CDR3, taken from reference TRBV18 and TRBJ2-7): NAGVMQNPRHLVRRRGQEARLRCSPMKGHSHVYWYRQLPEEGLKFMVYLQKENIIDESGMPKERFSAEFPKEGPSILRIQQVVRGDSAAYFCASSPSHEQYFGPGTRLTVT.

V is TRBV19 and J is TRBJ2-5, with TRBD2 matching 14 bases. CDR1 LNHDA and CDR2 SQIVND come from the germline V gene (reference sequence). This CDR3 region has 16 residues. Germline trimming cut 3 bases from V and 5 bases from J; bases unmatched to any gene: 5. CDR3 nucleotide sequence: TGTGCCAGTAGTATCGGACTAGCGGGAGGATCTGAGACCCAGTACTTC. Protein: CASSIGLAGGSETQYF.

CDR3 bases: TGTGCCAGCAGCGCGACAGGGACCCTGGGCGAAAAACTGTTTTTT. This gives the protein CASSATGTLGEKLFF. J is TRBJ1-4 and V is TRBV9; 7 bases agree with TRBD1. V lost 3 bases to trimming and J lost 8 bases; unmatched junction nucleotides: 10. Germline-derived CDR1 and CDR2 are SGDLS and YYNGEE. The CDR3 runs 15 residues.

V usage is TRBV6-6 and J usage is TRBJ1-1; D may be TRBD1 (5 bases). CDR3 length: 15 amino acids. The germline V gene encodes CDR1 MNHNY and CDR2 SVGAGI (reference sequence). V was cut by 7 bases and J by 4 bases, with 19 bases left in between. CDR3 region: CASTPGTQKSTEAFF. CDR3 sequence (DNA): TGTGCCAGCACCCCCGGGACCCAGAAGAGCACTGAAGCTTTCTTT.

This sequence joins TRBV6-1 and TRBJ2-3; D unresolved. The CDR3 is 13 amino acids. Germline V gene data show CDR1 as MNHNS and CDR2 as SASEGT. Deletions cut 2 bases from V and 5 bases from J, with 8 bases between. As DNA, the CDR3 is TGTGCCAGCAGTGAAATAGGGCGAGATACGCAGTATTTT. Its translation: CASSEIGRDTQYF.

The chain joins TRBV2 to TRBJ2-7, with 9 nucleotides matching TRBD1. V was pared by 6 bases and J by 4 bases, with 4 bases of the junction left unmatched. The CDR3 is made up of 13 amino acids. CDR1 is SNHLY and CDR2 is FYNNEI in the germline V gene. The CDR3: CASSHDRGYEQYF. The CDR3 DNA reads TGTGCCAGCAGCCATGACAGGGGGTACGAGCAGTACTTC.

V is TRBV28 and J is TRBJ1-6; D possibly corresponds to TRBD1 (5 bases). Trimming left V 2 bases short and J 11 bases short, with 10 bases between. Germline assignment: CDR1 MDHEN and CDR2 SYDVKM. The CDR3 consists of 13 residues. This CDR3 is CASSLGRVAPLHF. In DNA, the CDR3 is TGTGCCAGCAGTTTAGGCAGGGTAGCACCCCTCCACTTT.

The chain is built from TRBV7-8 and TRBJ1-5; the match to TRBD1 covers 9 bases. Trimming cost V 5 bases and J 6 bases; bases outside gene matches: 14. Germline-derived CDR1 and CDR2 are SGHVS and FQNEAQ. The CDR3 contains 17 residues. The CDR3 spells CASSPDTSTGGRQPQHF. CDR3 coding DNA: TGTGCCAGCAGCCCCGATACCTCGACAGGGGGGCGTCAGCCCCAGCATTTT.

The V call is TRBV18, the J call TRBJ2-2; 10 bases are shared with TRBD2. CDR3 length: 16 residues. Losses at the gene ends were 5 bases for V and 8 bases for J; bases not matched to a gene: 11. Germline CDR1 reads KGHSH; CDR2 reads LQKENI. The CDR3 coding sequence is TGTGCCAGCTCAAGAACGGCTAGCGGGAGTGGTGGGGAGCTGTTTTTT. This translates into CASSRTASGSGGELFF.

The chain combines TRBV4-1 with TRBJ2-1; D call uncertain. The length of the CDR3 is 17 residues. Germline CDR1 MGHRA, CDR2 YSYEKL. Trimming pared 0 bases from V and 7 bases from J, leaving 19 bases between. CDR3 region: CASSQDPNGPARNEQFF. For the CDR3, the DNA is TGCGCCAGCAGCCAAGATCCTAACGGGCCCGCCCGGAATGAGCAGTTCTTC.

CDR3 sequence reads: CASVKGPAYNEQFF. The CDR3 coding sequence is TGTGCTAGTGTTAAGGGCCCAGCCTACAATGAGCAGTTCTTC. This chain joins TRBV12-5 and TRBJ2-1; D is unresolved. Trimming pared 7 bases from V and 2 bases from J, leaving 12 bases between. There are 14 residues in the CDR3. CDR1 is LGHNT, CDR2 FRNRAP, per germline.

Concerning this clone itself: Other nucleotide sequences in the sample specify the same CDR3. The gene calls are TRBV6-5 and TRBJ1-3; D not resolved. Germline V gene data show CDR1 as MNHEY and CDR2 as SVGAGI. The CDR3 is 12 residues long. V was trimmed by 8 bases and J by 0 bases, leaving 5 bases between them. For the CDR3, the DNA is TGTGCCAGCCTTAGCTCTGGAAACACCATATATTTT. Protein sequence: CASLSSGNTIYF.

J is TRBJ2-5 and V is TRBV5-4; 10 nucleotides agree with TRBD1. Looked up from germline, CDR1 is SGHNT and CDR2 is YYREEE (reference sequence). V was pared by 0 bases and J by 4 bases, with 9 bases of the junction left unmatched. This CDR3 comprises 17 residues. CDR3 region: CASSLEMGQGYRETQYF. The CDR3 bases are TGTGCCAGCAGCTTGGAGATGGGACAGGGGTATAGAGAGACCCAGTACTTC. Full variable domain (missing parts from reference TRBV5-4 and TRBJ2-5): ETGVTQSPTHLIKTRGQQVTLRCSSQSGHNTVSWYQQALGQGPQFIFQYYREEENGRGNFPPRFSGLQFPNYSSELNVNALELDDSALYLCASSLEMGQGYRETQYFGPGTRLLVL.

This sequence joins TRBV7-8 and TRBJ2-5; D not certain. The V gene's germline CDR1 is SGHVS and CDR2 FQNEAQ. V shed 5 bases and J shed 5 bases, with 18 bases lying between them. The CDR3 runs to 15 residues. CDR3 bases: TGTGCCAGCAGCCTGGTCGGGCTAGTTGTGGAGACCCAGTACTTC. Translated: CASSLVGLVVETQYF.